This T cell receptor beta chain was retrieved from a study of cytomegalovirus exposure and HLA in healthy donors. Clones were read by immunoSEQ multiplex PCR, and TCRdb kept only the in-frame ones, dropping some. Of about 240,000 clones listed, around nine tenths are singletons. This CDR3 contains 17 residues. The sequencing input was PBMCs. The TCR sequence derives from a man aged 18-30 years in good health and CMV-seronegative. The V gene is TRBV21-1, the J gene TRBJ2-1; the table gives TRBD1 as D, unverified against the DNA. TRBV21-1 is a pseudogene. CDR3 protein: CASSTGQTKHTIDEQFF. CDR3 coding DNA: TGTGCCAGCAGCACAGGACAGACTAAACACACAATCGATGAGCAGTTCTTC.